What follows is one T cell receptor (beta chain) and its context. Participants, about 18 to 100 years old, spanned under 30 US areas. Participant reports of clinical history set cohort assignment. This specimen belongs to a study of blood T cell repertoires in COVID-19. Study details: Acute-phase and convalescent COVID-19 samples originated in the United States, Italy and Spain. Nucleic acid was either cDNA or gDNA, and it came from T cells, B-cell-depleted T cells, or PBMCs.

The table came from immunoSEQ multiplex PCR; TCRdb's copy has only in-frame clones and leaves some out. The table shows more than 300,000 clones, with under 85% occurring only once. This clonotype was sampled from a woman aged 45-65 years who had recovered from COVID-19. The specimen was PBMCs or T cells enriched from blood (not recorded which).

CDR3 region: CASSRKGGYSGANVLTF. CDR3 coding DNA: TGTGCCAGCAGCCGGAAAGGGGGTTACTCTGGGGCCAACGTCCTGACTTTC. The chain uses TRBV7-9 and TRBJ2-6; a possible D gene is TRBD1 (6 bases). The CDR3 contains 17 residues. Trimming removed 5 bases from V and 0 bases from J, with 14 bases in between. CDR1 is SEHNR, CDR2 FQNEAQ, per germline (reference sequence).